This T cell receptor beta chain was sequenced during a study of T cells in Graves' hyperthyroidism and ophthalmopathy. In the study overall: Peripheral blood was collected at initial diagnosis, before any treatment.

This clonotype has just a few counts. The CDR3 is made up of 14 amino acids. CDR1 is DFQATT and CDR2 is SNEGSKA in the germline V gene (reference sequence). V was pared by 3 bases and J by 4 bases, with 5 bases of the junction left unmatched. Authors of the study amplified TCR beta CDR3 regions from RNA transcripts. Using the HTBI primer set, a first-round RT-PCR was run on the TCR CDR3. Using its own MiXCR run on the multiplex PCR reads, TCRdb lists one record per CDR3 protein. This sample has around 420,000 distinct CDR3 sequences, with about an eighth found just once. The chain employs TRBV20-1 and TRBJ2-7; 11 nucleotides align to TRBD2. The sequencing sample was made of blood. The TCR was taken from a young woman with Graves' hyperthyroidism. The CDR3 DNA reads as TGCAGTGCTAGCCCACTAGCGGGAGTGTACGAGCAGTACTTC. This encodes CSASPLAGVYEQYF.